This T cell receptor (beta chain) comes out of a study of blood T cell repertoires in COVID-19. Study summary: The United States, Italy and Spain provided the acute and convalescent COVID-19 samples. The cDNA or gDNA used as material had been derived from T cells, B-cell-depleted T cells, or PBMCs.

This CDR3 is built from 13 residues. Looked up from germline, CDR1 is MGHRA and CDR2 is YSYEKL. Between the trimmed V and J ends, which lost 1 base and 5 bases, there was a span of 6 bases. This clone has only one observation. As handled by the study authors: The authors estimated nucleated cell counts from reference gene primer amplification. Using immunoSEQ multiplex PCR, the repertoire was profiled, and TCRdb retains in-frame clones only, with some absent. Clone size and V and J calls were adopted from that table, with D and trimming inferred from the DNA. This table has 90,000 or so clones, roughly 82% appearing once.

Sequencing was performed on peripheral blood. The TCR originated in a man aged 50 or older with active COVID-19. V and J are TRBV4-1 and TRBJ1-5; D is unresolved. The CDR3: CASSQAGYQPQHF. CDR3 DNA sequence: TGCGCCAGCAGCCAAGCTGGCTATCAGCCCCAGCATTTT.